This T cell receptor (beta chain) was observed in a study of regulatory T cells in long-lasting Graves disease. Time point described: newly diagnosed GD, antithyroid drugs for less than 3 months. Isolated PBMC RNA provided the starting material for the TCR library. Researchers made TCR beta libraries by using iRepertoire HTBI primers and running Arm-PCR on CDR3 regions. TCRdb analysed the multiplex PCR reads with MiXCR anew, one entry per CDR3 protein. Of about 320,000 distinct CDR3 sequences in the sample, over 15% are singletons; the top ten hold about 38%. Study-wide results and limits: Blood alone, not thyroid tissue, was studied. Sample size, which was small, may have reduced accuracy.

Trimming removed 5 bases from V and 4 bases from J; junction bases left unmatched: 10. The CDR3 is 16 residues long. Per the germline V gene, CDR1 is MNHEY and CDR2 is SVGEGT. In its sample, this clonotype was seen a few times. Its antigen is still unknown. Source: peripheral blood mononuclear cells (PBMCs), taken at new diagnosis, from a patient treated with antithyroid drugs. This receptor was taken from a female donor with Graves disease. V usage is TRBV6-2 or TRBV6-3 and J usage is TRBJ2-7, with 11 bases identical to TRBD1. CDR3 loop: CASSPDRGRPIYEQYF. The DNA for the CDR3 is TGTGCCAGCAGTCCGGACAGGGGGCGCCCAATTTACGAGCAGTACTTC.